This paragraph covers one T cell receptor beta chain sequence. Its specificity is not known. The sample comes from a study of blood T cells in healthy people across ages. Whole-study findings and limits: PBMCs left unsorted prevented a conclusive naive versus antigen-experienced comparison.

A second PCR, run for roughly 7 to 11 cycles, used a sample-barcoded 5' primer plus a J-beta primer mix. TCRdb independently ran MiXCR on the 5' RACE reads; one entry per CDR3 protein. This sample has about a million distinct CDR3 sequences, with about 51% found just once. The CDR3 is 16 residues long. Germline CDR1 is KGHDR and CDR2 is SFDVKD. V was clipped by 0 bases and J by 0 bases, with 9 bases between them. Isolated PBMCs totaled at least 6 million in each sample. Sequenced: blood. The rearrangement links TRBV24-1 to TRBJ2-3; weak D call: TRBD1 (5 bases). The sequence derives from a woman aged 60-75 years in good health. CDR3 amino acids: CATSDLHSGSTDTQYF. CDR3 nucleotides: TGTGCCACCAGTGATTTGCATTCAGGGAGCACAGATACGCAGTATTTT.